This T cell receptor (beta chain) comes out of a study of response to subunit inactivated influenza vaccine. TCRdb reprocessed the RT-PCR reads with MiXCR, giving one entry per CDR3 protein. The profile covers around 650,000 distinct CDR3 sequences, with around 14% appearing a single time and 11% taken by the ten largest. Germline lookup yields CDR1 LGHNA and CDR2 YSLEER. The CDR3 runs to 12 residues. Between the trimmed V and J ends, which lost 0 bases and 6 bases, there was a span of 6 bases. The sequences come from PBMCs from blood, collected about 11 days after vaccination. The source of this sequence is a man aged 45-65 years who received an inactivated influenza vaccine. The chain is built from TRBV4-3 and TRBJ2-7; D remains unclear. Here the CDR3 reads CASSQDGSEQYF. The DNA of the CDR3 is TGCGCCAGCAGCCAAGATGGTAGCGAGCAGTACTTC.